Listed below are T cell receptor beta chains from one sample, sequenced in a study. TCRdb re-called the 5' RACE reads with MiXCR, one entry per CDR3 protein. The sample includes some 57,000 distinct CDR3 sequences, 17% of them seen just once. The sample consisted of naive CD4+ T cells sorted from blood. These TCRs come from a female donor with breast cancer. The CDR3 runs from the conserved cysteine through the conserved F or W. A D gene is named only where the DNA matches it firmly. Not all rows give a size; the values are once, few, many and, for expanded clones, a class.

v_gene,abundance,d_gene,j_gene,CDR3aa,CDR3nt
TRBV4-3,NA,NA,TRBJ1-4,CASSQDARSGGEKLFF,TGCGCCAGCAGCCAAGATGCGAGAAGCGGGGGTGAAAAACTGTTTTTT
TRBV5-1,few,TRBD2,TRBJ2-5,CASSELAGWEETQYF,TGCGCCAGCAGCGAACTAGCGGGATGGGAAGAGACCCAGTACTTC
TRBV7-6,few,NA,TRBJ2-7,CASSAGRSNAYEQYF,TGTGCCAGCAGCGCGGGACGGTCGAACGCCTACGAGCAGTACTTC
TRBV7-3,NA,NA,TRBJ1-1,CASSSGGRPNAEAFF,TGTGCCAGCAGCTCCGGAGGGAGGCCGAACGCTGAAGCTTTCTTT
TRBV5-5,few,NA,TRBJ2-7,CASSLAWDPSLYEQYF,TGTGCCAGCAGCTTGGCATGGGACCCCTCCCTATACGAGCAGTACTTC
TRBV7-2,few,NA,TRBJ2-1,CASSLTRALGHWDRTYNEQFF,TGTGCCAGCAGCTTAACAAGGGCGTTGGGACACTGGGATAGGACCTACAATGAGCAGTTCTTC
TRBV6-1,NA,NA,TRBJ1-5,CACNEQFPVFSNQPQHF,TGTGCCTGCAATGAACAATTTCCGGTTTTTAGCAATCAGCCCCAGCATTTT
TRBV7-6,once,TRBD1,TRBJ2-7,CASSRSQGSLSYEQYF,TGTGCCAGCAGCCGGTCACAGGGGTCCCTCTCCTACGAGCAGTACTTC
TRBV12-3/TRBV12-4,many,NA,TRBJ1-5,CASSLGGYQPQHF,TGTGCCAGCAGTTTGGGTGGTTATCAGCCCCAGCATTTT
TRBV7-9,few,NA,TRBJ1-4,CASSRAGGEKLFF,TGTGCCAGCAGCCGGGCGGGGGGCGAAAAACTGTTTTTT
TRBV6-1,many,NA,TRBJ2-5,CAGASNGAKETQYF,TGTGCAGGAGCTAGCAATGGGGCCAAAGAGACCCAGTACTTC
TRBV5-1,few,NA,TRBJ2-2,CASSPASGNTGELFF,TGCGCCAGCAGCCCGGCATCAGGGAACACCGGGGAGCTGTTTTTT
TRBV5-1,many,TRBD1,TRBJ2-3,CASSPGDRGRGDTQYF,TGCGCCAGCAGCCCTGGGGACAGGGGACGTGGGGATACGCAGTATTTT
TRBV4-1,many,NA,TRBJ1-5,CASSDLQGSNQPQHF,TGCGCCAGCAGCGATCTTCAGGGGAGCAATCAGCCCCAGCATTTT
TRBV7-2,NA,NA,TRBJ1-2,CASSSPSAGYGYTF,TGTGCCAGCAGCTCCCCTTCGGCGGGGTATGGCTACACCTTC
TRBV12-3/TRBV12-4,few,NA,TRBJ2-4,CASSFLQIAKNIQYF,TGTGCCAGCAGTTTTCTTCAGATAGCCAAAAACATTCAGTACTTC
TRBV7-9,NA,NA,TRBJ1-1,CASSLVRGLSTEAFF,TGTGCCAGCAGCTTAGTAAGGGGACTGAGCACTGAAGCTTTCTTT
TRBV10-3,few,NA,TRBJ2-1,CAISDSIDNEQFF,TGTGCCATCAGTGATTCGATAGACAATGAGCAGTTCTTC
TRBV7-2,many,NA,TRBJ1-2,CASSTQVGPHRGYTF,TGTGCCAGCAGCACCCAAGTAGGCCCCCATCGCGGCTACACCTTC
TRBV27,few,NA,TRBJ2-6,CASSFASGANVLTF,TGTGCCAGCAGTTTTGCCTCTGGGGCCAACGTCCTGACTTTC
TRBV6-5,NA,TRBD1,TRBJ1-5,CASSWGTGDQPQHF,TGTGCCAGCAGTTGGGGGACAGGCGATCAGCCCCAGCATTTT
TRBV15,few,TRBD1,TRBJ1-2,CATSRESAGTAFYGYTF,TGTGCCACCAGCAGGGAAAGCGCCGGGACAGCTTTCTATGGCTACACCTTC
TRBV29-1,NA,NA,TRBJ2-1,CSVEEGSLRGNEQFF,TGCAGCGTTGAAGAAGGGAGCCTCAGGGGCAATGAGCAGTTCTTC
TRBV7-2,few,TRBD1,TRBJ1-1,CASSWDSNTEAFF,TGTGCCAGCAGTTGGGACAGCAACACTGAAGCTTTCTTT
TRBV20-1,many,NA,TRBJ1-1,CSASGPQRTEAFF,TGCAGTGCTAGTGGGCCCCAGAGGACTGAAGCTTTCTTT
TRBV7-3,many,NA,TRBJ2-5,CASSRQIEETQYF,TGTGCCAGCAGCCGCCAGATTGAGGAGACCCAGTACTTC
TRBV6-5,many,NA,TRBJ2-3,CASSWQDGSTQYF,TGTGCCAGCAGTTGGCAGGACGGCTCTACGCAGTATTTT
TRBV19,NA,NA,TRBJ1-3,CASSGPGNTIYF,TGTGCCAGTAGCGGTCCTGGAAACACCATATATTTT
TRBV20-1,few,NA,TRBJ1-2,CSARDRPGGVMDGYTF,TGCAGTGCTAGAGATCGGCCCGGTGGGGTCATGGATGGCTACACCTTC
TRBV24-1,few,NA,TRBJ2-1,CATSDLDPGEQFF,TGTGCCACCAGTGATTTGGATCCGGGTGAGCAGTTCTTC
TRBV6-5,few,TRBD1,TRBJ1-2,CASRRPGTEGYTF,TGTGCCAGCAGACGTCCCGGGACAGAGGGCTACACCTTC
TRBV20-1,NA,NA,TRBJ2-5,CSASLQNKETQYF,TGCAGTGCTAGTCTTCAAAATAAAGAGACCCAGTACTTC
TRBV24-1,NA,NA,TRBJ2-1,CATSDGTLHPAHNEQFF,TGTGCCACCAGTGACGGGACCCTTCATCCGGCCCACAATGAGCAGTTCTTC
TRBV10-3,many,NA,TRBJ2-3,CAISEDRGADTQYF,TGTGCCATCAGTGAGGATCGCGGGGCAGATACGCAGTATTTT
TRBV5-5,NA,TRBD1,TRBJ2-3,CASSLQGVTDTQYF,TGTGCCAGCAGTTTACAGGGGGTCACAGATACGCAGTATTTT
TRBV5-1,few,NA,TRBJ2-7,CASSATSREQYF,TGCGCCAGCAGCGCGACGTCAAGGGAGCAGTACTTC
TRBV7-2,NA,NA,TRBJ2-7,CASSLVGETEQYF,TGTGCCAGCAGCTTAGTGGGAGAAACCGAGCAGTACTTC
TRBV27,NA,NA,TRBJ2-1,CASSSPGTGGYTSGRFSYNEQFF,TGTGCCAGCAGTTCCCCCGGGACAGGGGGCTATACTAGCGGGAGGTTCTCCTACAATGAGCAGTTCTTC
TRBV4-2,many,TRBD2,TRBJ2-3,CASSQGTSGSGDTQYF,TGTGCCAGCAGCCAAGGGACTAGCGGTAGTGGAGATACGCAGTATTTT
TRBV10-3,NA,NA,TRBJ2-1,CAISDSYNEQFF,TGTGCCATCAGTGACTCCTACAATGAGCAGTTCTTC
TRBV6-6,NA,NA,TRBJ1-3,CDSSQGDAGSGNTIYF,TGTGACAGCAGTCAAGGAGACGCCGGCTCTGGAAACACCATATATTTT
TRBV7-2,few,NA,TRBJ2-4,CASSPKLGNTNIQYF,TGTGCCAGCAGCCCTAAGTTGGGCAATACGAACATTCAGTACTTC
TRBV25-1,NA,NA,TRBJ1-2,CASSVYGYTF,TGTGCCAGCAGTGTTTATGGCTACACCTTC
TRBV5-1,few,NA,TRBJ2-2,CASSLDLGIGELFF,TGCGCCAGCAGCTTGGATCTGGGGATCGGGGAGCTGTTTTTT
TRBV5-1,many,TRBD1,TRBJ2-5,CASSGGQKETQYF,TGCGCCAGCAGCGGGGGACAGAAAGAGACCCAGTACTTC
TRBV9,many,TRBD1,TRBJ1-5,CASSTGTESNQPQHF,TGTGCCAGCAGCACTGGGACAGAATCCAATCAGCCCCAGCATTTT
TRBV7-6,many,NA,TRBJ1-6,CASSRGTSNSPLHF,TGTGCCAGCAGCCGTGGGACCTCCAATTCACCCCTCCACTTT
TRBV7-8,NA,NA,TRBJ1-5,CASRRLTGSQPQHF,TGTGCCAGCAGGCGTCTAACAGGGAGTCAGCCCCAGCATTTT
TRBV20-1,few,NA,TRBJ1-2,CSARGVGGSGYGYTF,TGCAGTGCTAGAGGGGTCGGGGGCTCTGGCTATGGCTACACCTTC
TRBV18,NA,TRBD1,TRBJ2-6,CASSATPGQCTGANVLTF,TGTGCCAGCTCAGCAACTCCGGGACAGTGCACTGGGGCCAACGTCCTGACTTTC
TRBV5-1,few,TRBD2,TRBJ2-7,CASSLVVREDEQYF,TGCGCCAGCAGCTTGGTCGTGCGGGAGGACGAGCAGTACTTC
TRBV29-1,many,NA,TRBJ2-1,CSVVGESSGGGEQFF,TGCAGCGTTGTGGGGGAGAGTAGCGGCGGCGGAGAGCAGTTCTTC
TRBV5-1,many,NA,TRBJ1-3,CASSLGAGVRSGNTIYF,TGCGCCAGCAGCTTGGGAGCGGGGGTACGCTCTGGAAACACCATATATTTT
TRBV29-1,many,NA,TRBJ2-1,CSVGDSRSYNEQFF,TGCAGCGTGGGCGACAGTCGCTCCTACAATGAGCAGTTCTTC